This TCR beta chain is drawn from a study of blood T cell repertoires in COVID-19. Libraries were prepared by immunoSEQ multiplex PCR; TCRdb keeps only in-frame clonotypes and omits some of them. The sample consists of about 51,000 clones, approximately 84% of them appearing once. Germline lookup yields CDR1 KGHDR and CDR2 SFDVKD. V shed 2 bases, J shed 4 bases, and the junction held 7 bases outside the gene matches. This CDR3 has 16 amino acids. The J gene is TRBJ2-3, the V gene TRBV24-1; 8 bases map to TRBD1. The sequence came from a man in his fifties or sixties with acute or convalescent COVID-19. The specimen was peripheral blood. For the CDR3, the DNA is TGTGCCACCAGTGATTCAGGGGGCGCGGACTCAGATACGCAGTATTTT. It yields the protein CATSDSGGADSDTQYF.